This TCR beta chain derives from a study of blood T cell repertoires in COVID-19. The wider study: Donors in the United States, Italy and Spain gave samples during acute or convalescent COVID-19.

Patients of the Seattle cohort, enrolled during active infection, were followed longitudinally. As processed by the authors: Cell counts per sample came from amplifying reference gene primers. This table comes from immunoSEQ multiplex PCR, and its TCRdb copy is limited to in-frame clones, with some not included. The V and J calls and clone size are taken from that table; D and trimming were inferred from the DNA. The table shows about 290,000 clones, with roughly nine tenths occurring only once. This clone appeared a single time. V gave up 7 bases and J gave up 8 bases; unmatched junction bases: 10. The CDR3 is made up of 14 amino acids. CDR1 and CDR2 (germline): MNHEY, SVGAGI.

V is TRBV6-5 and J is TRBJ1-2; 10 positions match TRBD1. The origin of this receptor is a woman in her twenties or thirties with COVID-19, enrolled during active disease. Sequenced sample: peripheral blood. The DNA for the CDR3 is TGTGCCAGCATGGAGACAGGGGGCCTGTGGGGCTACACCTTC. It encodes CASMETGGLWGYTF.